The rows below give T cell receptor beta chains drawn from one sample of a study of shared clonotypes between healthy human individuals. This table comes from immunoSEQ multiplex PCR, and its TCRdb copy is limited to in-frame clones, with some not included. The sample contains over 750,000 clones, about 96% of which appear only once. Sequenced input: naive CD8+ T cells sorted from blood. Receptors were obtained from a man aged 25-40 years in good health. Each CDR3 is given with its conserved first and last residue. The D gene is left open where the match is weak. The size field is filled for only some rows; it gives once, few, many or a size class.

CDR3: CASTQTGEHSEQYF
DNA: TGTGCCAGCACCCAGACAGGGGAGCACTCCGAGCAGTACTTC
V: TRBV14
size: -
J: TRBJ2-7
D: TRBD1

CDR3: CASSDSSLLSSYNEQFF
DNA: TGCGCCAGCAGTGATAGTAGTTTGCTAAGCTCCTACAATGAGCAGTTCTTC
V: TRBV10-1
size: -
J: TRBJ2-1
D: -

CDR3: CASSIARSSYEQYF
DNA: TGTGCCAGCTCGATAGCGAGATCCTCCTACGAGCAGTACTTC
V: TRBV6-5
size: -
J: TRBJ2-7
D: -

CDR3: CASSLGGGPQETQYF
DNA: TGTGCCAGCAGCTTAGGTGGGGGGCCGCAAGAGACCCAGTACTTC
V: TRBV11-2
size: -
J: TRBJ2-5
D: -

CDR3: CASSLETSGSYNEQFF
DNA: TGTGCCAGCAGCTTAGAGACTAGCGGGAGTTACAATGAGCAGTTCTTC
V: TRBV7-6
size: -
J: TRBJ2-1
D: TRBD2

CDR3: CASSLSRGPGGYTF
DNA: TGTGCCAGCAGTTTATCCAGGGGTCCAGGTGGCTACACCTTC
V: TRBV27
size: once
J: TRBJ1-2
D: -

CDR3: CASSLGLQGSYEQYF
DNA: TGCGCCAGCAGCTTGGGATTACAGGGCTCCTACGAGCAGTACTTC
V: TRBV5-1
size: -
J: TRBJ2-7
D: -

CDR3: CASSAGTTYEQYF
DNA: TGTGCCAGCAGTGCGGGAACCACCTACGAGCAGTACTTC
V: TRBV25-1
size: -
J: TRBJ2-7
D: -

CDR3: CASSPRQGRGTDTQYF
DNA: TGTGCCAGCAGCCCCCGACAGGGACGGGGCACAGATACGCAGTATTTT
V: TRBV7-9
size: -
J: TRBJ2-3
D: TRBD1

CDR3: CAWSAGTSVDTQYF
DNA: TGTGCCTGGAGTGCCGGGACTAGCGTAGATACGCAGTATTTT
V: TRBV30
size: -
J: TRBJ2-3
D: TRBD2

CDR3: CASSHGLAVGTYEQYF
DNA: TGTGCCAGCAGCCATGGACTAGCGGTCGGGACCTACGAGCAGTACTTC
V: TRBV14
size: -
J: TRBJ2-7
D: TRBD2

CDR3: CASSDLPDEQYF
DNA: TGTGCCAGCAGTGATCTCCCCGACGAGCAGTACTTC
V: TRBV25-1
size: -
J: TRBJ2-7
D: -

CDR3: CAWSSTGPFLFF
DNA: TGTGCCTGGAGTTCCACGGGACCCTTCCTGTTTTTT
V: TRBV30
size: -
J: TRBJ1-4
D: -

CDR3: CASSLGLGQSSYNEQFF
DNA: TGTGCCAGCAGCTTAGGCCTGGGACAGAGCTCCTACAATGAGCAGTTCTTC
V: TRBV13
size: -
J: TRBJ2-1
D: TRBD1

CDR3: CASKLGQGPGELFF
DNA: TGCGCCAGCAAACTTGGACAGGGCCCCGGGGAGCTGTTTTTT
V: TRBV5-1
size: -
J: TRBJ2-2
D: TRBD1

CDR3: CAWDTSGANVLTF
DNA: TGTGCCTGGGACACCTCTGGGGCCAACGTCCTGACTTTC
V: TRBV30
size: -
J: TRBJ2-6
D: -

CDR3: CASGESSGNTIYF
DNA: TGTGCCAGCGGGGAAAGCTCTGGAAACACCATATATTTT
V: TRBV25-1
size: -
J: TRBJ1-3
D: -

CDR3: CASSLASRPYEQYF
DNA: TGTGCCAGCAGCCTAGCGTCTCGCCCCTACGAGCAGTACTTC
V: TRBV7-9
size: -
J: TRBJ2-7
D: -

CDR3: CASSQDLGQLYGYTF
DNA: TGCGCCAGCAGCCAAGATCTGGGACAGCTCTATGGCTACACCTTC
V: TRBV4-3
size: -
J: TRBJ1-2
D: TRBD1

CDR3: CASSQAEGASYNEQFF
DNA: TGTGCCAGCAGCCAGGCGGAGGGGGCGTCCTACAATGAGCAGTTCTTC
V: TRBV14
size: -
J: TRBJ2-1
D: -

CDR3: CATSRERSNQPQHF
DNA: TGTGCCACCAGCAGAGAGAGGAGCAATCAGCCCCAGCATTTT
V: TRBV15
size: -
J: TRBJ1-5
D: -

CDR3: CASSPSVGDAPSYGYTF
DNA: TGTGCCAGCAGTCCCTCCGTAGGGGACGCGCCATCCTATGGCTACACCTTC
V: TRBV27
size: -
J: TRBJ1-2
D: -

CDR3: CASSSSGSLSNEQFF
DNA: TGTGCCAGCAGCTCTAGCGGGTCCCTTTCAAATGAGCAGTTCTTC
V: TRBV7-9
size: -
J: TRBJ2-1
D: TRBD2

CDR3: CASSFDYWGRETQYF
DNA: TGTGCCAGCAGTTTCGATTATTGGGGGAGGGAGACCCAGTACTTC
V: TRBV27
size: -
J: TRBJ2-5
D: -

CDR3: CASSLYPGLGRNGELFF
DNA: TGCGCCAGCAGCTTGTACCCGGGACTGGGCCGGAACGGGGAGCTGTTTTTT
V: TRBV5-1
size: -
J: TRBJ2-2
D: -

CDR3: CASSYSVGYEQYF
DNA: TGTGCCAGCAGTTACTCGGTCGGCTACGAGCAGTACTTC
V: TRBV6-5
size: -
J: TRBJ2-7
D: -

CDR3: CASSLTRSEAGAPDTQYF
DNA: TGTGCCAGCAGCTTAACCCGAAGTGAAGCGGGGGCTCCAGATACGCAGTATTTT
V: TRBV7-3
size: -
J: TRBJ2-3
D: TRBD2

CDR3: CASSDRVDEKLFF
DNA: TGTGCCAGCAGCGACAGGGTTGATGAAAAACTGTTTTTT
V: TRBV5-4
size: -
J: TRBJ1-4
D: TRBD1

CDR3: CASSLVAGVGTDTQYF
DNA: TGTGCCAGCAGCTTAGTCGCGGGAGTGGGCACAGATACGCAGTATTTT
V: TRBV11-2
size: -
J: TRBJ2-3
D: TRBD2

CDR3: CASSLNGELFF
DNA: TGTGCCAGCAGCTTAAACGGGGAGCTGTTTTTT
V: TRBV7-9
size: -
J: TRBJ2-2
D: -

CDR3: CASSSPGTGDEQFF
DNA: TGTGCCAGCAGCTCCCCCGGGACAGGGGATGAGCAGTTCTTC
V: TRBV7-9
size: -
J: TRBJ2-1
D: TRBD1

CDR3: CASSPHGLAGGSFTDTQYF
DNA: TGTGCCAGCAGCCCCCACGGACTAGCGGGAGGGAGCTTCACAGATACGCAGTATTTT
V: TRBV7-2
size: -
J: TRBJ2-3
D: TRBD2

CDR3: CASSLYQSTDTQYF
DNA: TGTGCCAGCAGTTTATACCAGAGCACAGATACGCAGTATTTT
V: TRBV27
size: -
J: TRBJ2-3
D: -

CDR3: CASSYSSAGVNEQFF
DNA: TGTGCCAGCAGTTACTCCTCAGCGGGAGTAAATGAGCAGTTCTTC
V: TRBV6-5
size: -
J: TRBJ2-1
D: TRBD2

CDR3: CASSVTGDEGGYTF
DNA: TGTGCCAGCAGCGTTACAGGGGACGAAGGAGGCTACACCTTC
V: TRBV9
size: once
J: TRBJ1-2
D: TRBD1